The rows below give T cell receptor beta chains drawn from one sample of a study of T cell responses to AZD1222 COVID-19 vaccine. The method was immunoSEQ multiplex PCR; TCRdb's version includes in-frame clones alone and lacks a portion of them. The sample consists of 90,000 to 140,000 clones, 82% of them appearing once. The sample in question was peripheral blood, obtained on day 0 of AZD1222 vaccination. These receptors were taken from an adult in good health. Each CDR3 is given with its conserved first and last residue. The D gene is left open where the match is weak. Clone size is given for some rows only: seen once, a few or many times, or a class if the clone is expanded.

>TRBV3-1/TRBV3-2|.|.|15|TRBJ1-4
TGTGCCAGCAGCCCCCTCCGGGGGAATAATGAAAAACTGTTTTTT
CASSPLRGNNEKLFF
>TRBV4-3|.|.|15|TRBJ2-2
TGCGCCAGCAGCCAAGGTCTGAGTTTAGTCGGGGAGCTGTTTTTT
CASSQGLSLVGELFF
>TRBV7-2|.|.|15|TRBJ2-3
TGTGCCAGCAGCTTAGGATGGGGCTTCACAGATACGCAGTATTTT
CASSLGWGFTDTQYF
>TRBV9|.|.|15|TRBJ2-3
TGTGCCAGCAGCGTAGACGGACAGCCCACAGATACGCAGTATTTT
CASSVDGQPTDTQYF
>TRBV7-2|TRBD2|.|14|TRBJ2-7
TGTGCCAGCAGCTTGGGACTAGCCAACTACGAGCAGTACTTC
CASSLGLANYEQYF
>TRBV27|.|.|14|TRBJ1-4
TGTGCCAGCAGGTTGACAGTACAGTCCGAAAAACTGTTTTTT
CASRLTVQSEKLFF
>TRBV30|.|few|15|TRBJ1-1
TGTGCCTGGAGTCACCCGGGCGGGAAATCTACTGAAGCTTTCTTT
CAWSHPGGKSTEAFF
>TRBV12-3/TRBV12-4|.|.|13|TRBJ2-5
TGTGCCACCACCCAGGCAAGTCAAGAGACCCAGTACTTC
CATTQASQETQYF
>TRBV19|.|.|14|TRBJ1-5
TGTGCCAGTAGAGGACGGACTACCAATCAGCCCCAGCATTTT
CASRGRTTNQPQHF
>TRBV2|.|.|14|TRBJ2-2
TGTGCCAGCAGCCCGACACCGAACACCGGGGAGCTGTTTTTT
CASSPTPNTGELFF
>TRBV29-1|.|.|14|TRBJ1-1
TGCAGCGTAACTAAAACGCCAGGGGTCACTGAAGCTTTCTTT
CSVTKTPGVTEAFF
>TRBV29-1|TRBD2|.|11|TRBJ2-7
TGCAGCGTTGAGCGGGGGGACGAGCAGTACTTC
CSVERGDEQYF
>TRBV2|.|few|11|TRBJ1-2
TGTGCCAGCAGCCTCGTCGATGGCTACACCTTC
CASSLVDGYTF
>TRBV7-9|.|.|15|TRBJ1-2
TGTGCCAGCAGCTTAGGATCAGGATCGGACTATGGCTACACCTTC
CASSLGSGSDYGYTF
>TRBV4-2|.|.|16|TRBJ2-3
TGTGCCAGCAGCCAAGCAAACGCGGGGCGGGAAGATACGCAGTATTTT
CASSQANAGREDTQYF